This T cell receptor beta chain was obtained from a study of T cells after yellow fever vaccination. Per the germline V gene, CDR1 is SGHRS and CDR2 is YFSETQ. The CDR3 has 15 amino acids. The V gene end was trimmed by 7 bases and the J gene end by 4 bases; junction bases not matched to a gene: 7. TCRdb passed the 5' RACE reads through MiXCR, listing each CDR3 protein once. This table has roughly 150,000 distinct CDR3 sequences, just over 6.5% appearing once. Many counts were recorded for this clonotype. This TCR came from a man between 25 and 39 years old who received the YFV17D yellow fever vaccine. This material consisted of CD4+ T cells sorted from PBMCs, taken 10 days after the yellow fever booster vaccination. The rearrangement links TRBV5-1 to TRBJ2-5, with TRBD2 identical over 13 bases. The CDR3 sequence is CASRARTSGRETQYF. The CDR3 DNA sequence: TGCGCCAGCCGTGCTAGGACTAGCGGGAGAGAGACCCAGTACTTC.